The present T cell receptor (beta chain) was sequenced within a study of T-cell reconstitution after alpha-beta-depleted transplantation in children. It was with unique molecular identifiers that the TCRbeta library was prepared. TCRdb redid the calling of the PCR reads with MiXCR, one entry per CDR3 protein. In the table there are approximately 350,000 distinct CDR3 sequences, about an eighth of which are singletons. In its sample, this clonotype was seen a few times. Germline assignment: CDR1 SGHRS and CDR2 YFSETQ. The length of the CDR3 is 16 residues. V was trimmed by 3 bases and J by 2 bases, leaving 16 bases between them.

This sequence originates from a human donor who donated a stem cell graft to a child with Fanconi anemia. This chain uses TRBV5-1 with TRBJ2-3; TRBD1 might be the D (5 bases). The starting material was PBMCs, obtained from the stem cell graft. The chain's CDR3 is CASSWGVTWDTDTQYF. Written as DNA, the CDR3 is TGCGCCAGCAGCTGGGGCGTAACTTGGGACACAGATACGCAGTATTTT.